This T cell receptor (beta chain) was retrieved from a study of early T cells in non-severe SARS-CoV-2 infection. As part of library construction, unique molecular identifiers were attached to individual cDNA molecules. TCRdb ran MiXCR on the 5' RACE reads and lists one entry per CDR3 protein. The sample has more than 65,000 distinct CDR3 sequences, approximately 4.6% seen once. The V gene lost 4 bases and the J gene lost 10 bases, with 14 bases spanning the gap. The germline V gene has CDR1 SGHTS and CDR2 YDEGEE. This CDR3 contains 12 residues. The sequencing used whole blood, collected at baseline. The receptor comes from an adult who was a healthcare worker with PCR-confirmed SARS-CoV-2 infection or an uninfected control (not recorded which). The donor label of this sample is uncertain. This sequence joins TRBV5-8 and TRBJ1-2, with D tentatively TRBD1 (5 bases). The CDR3 here is CASSPQQADYTF. In DNA form, the CDR3 reads TGTGCCAGCAGCCCACAACAGGCGGACTACACCTTC.